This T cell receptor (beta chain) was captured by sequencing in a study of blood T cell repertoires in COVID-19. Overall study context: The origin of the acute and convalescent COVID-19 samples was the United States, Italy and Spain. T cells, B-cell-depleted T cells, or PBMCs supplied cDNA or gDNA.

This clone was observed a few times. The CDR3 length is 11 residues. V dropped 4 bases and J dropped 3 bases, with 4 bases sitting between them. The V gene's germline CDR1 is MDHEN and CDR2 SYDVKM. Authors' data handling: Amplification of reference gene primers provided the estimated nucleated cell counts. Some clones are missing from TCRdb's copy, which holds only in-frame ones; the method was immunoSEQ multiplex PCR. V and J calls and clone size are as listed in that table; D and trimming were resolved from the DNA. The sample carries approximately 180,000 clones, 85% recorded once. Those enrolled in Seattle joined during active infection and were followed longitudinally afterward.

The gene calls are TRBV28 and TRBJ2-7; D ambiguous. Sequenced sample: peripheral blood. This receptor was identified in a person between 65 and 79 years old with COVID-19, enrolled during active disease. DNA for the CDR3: TGTGCCAGCAGTTCCCACTACGAGCAGTACTTC. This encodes CASSSHYEQYF.